Here is one TCR beta chain with its context. A single record per CDR3 protein comes from TCRdb applying MiXCR to the 5' RACE reads. This sample has 150,000 to 200,000 distinct CDR3 sequences, with about 14% found just once. V trimming: 4 bases; J trimming: 6 bases; junction bases outside the gene matches: 20. The CDR3 consists of 19 residues. Germline V gives CDR1 SGHAT, CDR2 FQNNGV. The source of the sample is a study of T-cell memory formation after mild COVID-19. Background on the study: The two donors had largely donor-specific TCR clusters.

The chain is built from TRBV11-2 and TRBJ2-1; TRBD2 matches 8 bases. The clonotype originates from an adult woman who had mild COVID-19 (a few samples of this study predate the infection). Cell type and time point are not known. The sequenced sample consisted of PBMCs or a T cell subset sorted from them (not recorded which). The CDR3 sequence is CASSYFMLLAASAPNEQFF. The CDR3 DNA reads TGTGCCAGCAGCTATTTCATGTTACTAGCGGCAAGTGCGCCCAATGAGCAGTTCTTC.